The 18 T cell receptor beta chains reported below all come from one sample, sequenced in a study of post-analysis software for immune sequencing data. Study conclusions and caveats: With TRBV5-6, TRBV5-1 and TRBV20-1 included, about five TRBV segments were more frequent in patients than in controls.

These receptors' antigens are unknown. Prepared TCR beta cDNA libraries contained unique molecular identifiers. TCRdb called the PCR reads again in MiXCR, with one record for every CDR3 protein. The repertoire has about 460,000 distinct CDR3 sequences, around 40% of them found once; the top ten carry around an eighth. The sample taken for sequencing was blood. These receptors were taken from a girl under 18 with multiple sclerosis.

This clonotype was seen only a few times. The chain couples TRBV4-2 to TRBJ2-1, with a possible D match to TRBD1 (5 bases). CDR3 size: 16 residues. Germline CDR1 reads LGHNA; CDR2 reads YNFKEQ. V lost 1 base and J lost 5, with 15 bases in between. The CDR3 region has the DNA TGTGCCAGCAGCCAAGGGGGCCGTCAGCGCCACAATGAGCAGTTCTTC. This gives the protein CASSQGGRQRHNEQFF.

The chain is built from TRBV30 and TRBJ2-7, with TRBD1 matching over 7 bases. The CDR3 covers 13 residues. Per the germline V gene, CDR1 is GTSNPN and CDR2 is SVGIG (reference sequence). Trimming removed 4 bases from V and 3 bases from J; junction bases left unmatched: 6. In DNA form, the CDR3 reads TGTGCCTGGAATAGGGACAGACTCTACGAGCAGTACTTC. Residues: CAWNRDRLYEQYF.

This rearrangement joins TRBV5-1 to TRBJ2-5, with a tentative D call TRBD1 (6 bases). The CDR3 consists of 14 residues. CDR1 is SGHRS, CDR2 YFSETQ, per germline. V was trimmed by 4 bases and J by 2 bases, leaving 12 bases between them. The CDR3 DNA is TGCGCCAGCAGCGCCGACAGGCCTCAAGAGACCCAGTACTTC. It is translated as CASSADRPQETQYF.

CDR3 bases: TGTGCCAGCAGCTTTCAGGCGCTGAACGATGAGCAGTTCTTC. Amino acid sequence: CASSFQALNDEQFF. V gene TRBV7-9 combines with J gene TRBJ2-1, with unresolved D. Germline V gene data show CDR1 as SEHNR and CDR2 as FQNEAQ (reference sequence). V dropped 3 bases and J dropped 8 bases, with 14 bases sitting between them. The CDR3 runs 14 residues.

This clonotype was recorded a few times. V is TRBV9 and J is TRBJ2-3; TRBD2 matches at 9 bases. Per germline, CDR1 SGDLS and CDR2 YYNGEE. The CDR3 runs 17 residues. J lost 3 bases, V lost 0 bases, and 8 bases had no gene match. The DNA for the CDR3 is TGTGCCAGCAGCGTAGAGGTAGCGGGAGTCGGAACAGATACGCAGTATTTT. This gives the protein CASSVEVAGVGTDTQYF.

The rearrangement joins TRBV25-1 to TRBJ2-7, with 7 bases identical to TRBD1. Germline CDR1 reads MGHDK; CDR2 reads SYGVNS. Trimming took 2 bases from V and 2 from J; bases not matched to a gene: 3. CDR3 length: 14 residues. Here the CDR3 reads CASSEGDSTYEQYF. The CDR3 DNA sequence: TGTGCCAGCAGTGAAGGGGACAGTACCTACGAGCAGTACTTC.

The rearrangement joins TRBV5-1 to TRBJ2-1, with 14 nucleotides matching TRBD2. This CDR3 comprises 17 residues. From germline, CDR1 is SGHRS and CDR2 YFSETQ. V shed 0 bases, J shed 4 bases, and the junction held 3 bases outside the gene matches. CDR3 sequence: CASSLAGTSGSYNEQFF. The CDR3 DNA reads TGCGCCAGCAGCTTGGCCGGGACTAGCGGGAGTTACAATGAGCAGTTCTTC.

At least ten counts were recorded for this clonotype. V gene TRBV15 combines with J gene TRBJ2-5, with a weak D call TRBD2 (6 bases). The germline gives CDR1 LNHNV, CDR2 YYDKDF (reference sequence). The CDR3 has 15 amino acids. V lost 0 bases, J lost 3 bases, and 11 bases lay in between. This chain's CDR3 is CATSRDRWREETQYF. The CDR3 bases are TGTGCCACCAGCAGAGATCGGTGGAGGGAAGAGACCCAGTACTTC.

V is TRBV6-2 or TRBV6-3 and J is TRBJ2-1, with 11 bases lining up with TRBD2. This CDR3 contains 17 residues. The trim removed 5 bases at V and 7 bases at J, leaving 13 bases unmatched. Germline assignment: CDR1 MNHEY and CDR2 SVGEGT. The CDR3 sequence: CASSTGLAELTGNEQFF. The CDR3 DNA reads TGTGCCAGCAGTACGGGACTAGCGGAACTAACAGGGAATGAGCAGTTCTTC.

There are a few counts of this clonotype. This sequence joins TRBV4-1 and TRBJ2-7; TRBD2 might be the D (6 bases). Germline V CDR1 and CDR2: MGHRA, YSYEKL. Deletions cut 0 bases from V and 3 bases from J, with 12 bases between. This CDR3 spans 15 amino acids. CDR3 sequence: CASSQDLRGFYEQYF. The DNA for the CDR3 is TGCGCCAGCAGCCAAGATCTGCGGGGCTTCTACGAGCAGTACTTC.

The chain joins TRBV5-6 to TRBJ2-1, with a tentative D call TRBD2 (6 bases). The J call may be faulty, since TRBJ2-7 better matches the DNA end. Looked up from germline, CDR1 is SGHDT and CDR2 is YYEEEE. This CDR3 has 17 residues. DNA of the CDR3: TGTGCCAGCAGCTTGGAGGGACTGATAGTCTCCTACAATGAGCAGTACTTC. It codes for CASSLEGLIVSYNEQYF.

This chain connects TRBV29-1 to TRBJ2-7; D is ambiguous. Germline V gene data show CDR1 as SQVTM and CDR2 as ANQGSEA. The CDR3 is 14 amino acids. V dropped 4 bases and J dropped 0 bases, with 13 bases sitting between them. This CDR3 is CSVAFAVNSYEQYF. CDR3 bases: TGCAGCGTTGCGTTTGCAGTTAACTCCTACGAGCAGTACTTC.

The chain has TRBV24-1 and TRBJ2-1; 8 nucleotides match TRBD2. Germline lookup yields CDR1 KGHDR and CDR2 SFDVKD. The ends lost 9 bases at V and 6 bases at J; junction bases unmatched: 9. This CDR3 has 14 residues. In DNA, the CDR3 is TGTGCCACCCGGGGGGGCGGGAGTCGCAATGAGCAGTTCTTC. Translated, it gives CATRGGGSRNEQFF.

The chain uses TRBV15 and TRBJ1-2, with a weak D call TRBD1 (5 bases). Trimming stripped 1 base from V and 3 bases from J, with 12 bases between. Germline CDR1 and CDR2: LNHNV and YYDKDF (reference sequence). The CDR3 runs to 15 residues. CDR3 bases: TGTGCCACCAGCAGAGCCGAGGGAGGGGACTATGGCTACACCTTC. Residues: CATSRAEGGDYGYTF.

This clonotype has a handful of counts. The rearrangement joins TRBV27 to TRBJ2-6; 8 positions match TRBD1. V gave up 1 base and J gave up 1 base; unmatched junction bases: 3. Germline assignment: CDR1 MNHEY and CDR2 SMNVEV (reference sequence). The CDR3 covers 17 residues. The CDR3 here is CASSLWTGRSGANVLTF. The DNA for the CDR3 is TGTGCCAGCAGTTTATGGACAGGGAGATCTGGGGCCAACGTCCTGACTTTC. Combining the CDR3 with reference TRBV27 and TRBJ2-6 gives the whole variable domain EAQVTQNPRYLITVTGKKLTVTCSQNMNHEYMSWYRQDPGLGLRQIYYSMNVEVTDKGDVPEGYKVSRKEKRNFPLILESPSPNQTSLYFCASSLWTGRSGANVLTFGAGSRLTVL.

V usage is TRBV20-1 and J usage is TRBJ2-7; 8 bases line up with TRBD1. The germline gives CDR1 DFQATT, CDR2 SNEGSKA (reference sequence). J lost 3 bases, V lost 6 bases, and 10 bases had no gene match. There are 14 residues in the CDR3. CDR3 DNA sequence: TGCAGTGCCAGAAGTGACAGGGGAAACTACGAGCAGTACTTC. Translation gives CSARSDRGNYEQYF.

In its sample, this clonotype was seen once. V is TRBV5-1 and J is TRBJ2-7; 11 bases are shared with TRBD2. The CDR3 has 17 residues. The germline gives CDR1 SGHRS, CDR2 YFSETQ. The V gene end was trimmed by 4 bases and the J gene end by 3 bases; junction bases not matched to a gene: 12. CDR3 nucleotide sequence: TGCGCCAGCAGCAAAGGGGGACTAGCGGAGCCGTACTACGAGCAGTACTTC. This translates into CASSKGGLAEPYYEQYF.

The CDR3 loop is CASSQGLAGGGQETQYF. The CDR3 DNA reads as TGCGCCAGCAGCCAGGGACTAGCGGGAGGAGGACAAGAGACCCAGTACTTC. This chain uses TRBV5-1 with TRBJ2-5; TRBD2 matches 15 bases. This CDR3 has 17 amino acids. Trimming at V came to 4 bases and at J to 2 bases, leaving 6 bases not matched to a gene. Per germline, CDR1 SGHRS and CDR2 YFSETQ.